The next 10 T cell receptor beta chains were all read from a single sample in a study of human T cells and chemical hapten exposure. Treatment meaning: therapeutic diphenylcyclopropenone sensitization with weekly scalp DPC. The library tagged each cDNA molecule with unique molecular identifiers. MiXCR was run by TCRdb on the reads, yielding one entry per CDR3 protein. The data hold about 2,600 distinct CDR3 sequences, with 46% observed a single time. Source: whole blood, taken before DPC sensitization or 2, 6, or about 24 weeks after (not recorded which). Every receptor here comes from an adult with alopecia areata. Some clones in this sample may be carry-over from other donors' samples. This table probably holds off-target reads from a library built for another chain.

This chain links TRBV7-7 with TRBJ2-3; 8 bases are shared with TRBD1. This CDR3 is built from 13 residues. Unmatched junction bases numbered 9, after V lost 10 bases and J lost 6 bases. Germline V gene lookup returns CDR1 SSHAT and CDR2 FNYEAQ (reference sequence). The CDR3 region has the DNA TGTGCCACCCCGGACAGGGAATGGGATACGCAGTATTTT. It translates to CATPDREWDTQYF.

The V and J genes are TRBV7-2 and TRBJ2-4; 9 bases align to TRBD2. The CDR3 is 17 amino acids. J lost 5 bases, V lost 5 bases, and 13 bases had no gene match. Germline CDR1 SGHTA, CDR2 FQGNSA. The CDR3 DNA follows: TGTGCCAGCAGCCCAAGAGGTAGCGGGAGCTCGCAAAACATTCAGTACTTC. This gives the protein CASSPRGSGSSQNIQYF.

This clonotype was counted between two and nine times. A much bigger clone sits one base away, suggesting this may be a read error. CDR3 coding DNA: TGCGCCAGCAGTGGATTGGACACCAACTACGAGCAGTACTTC. It encodes CASSGLDTNYEQYF. This sequence joins TRBV10-2 and TRBJ2-7; D might be TRBD1 (5 bases). CDR1 WSHSY and CDR2 SAAADI come from the germline V gene. Trimming removed 4 bases from V and 3 bases from J, with 13 bases in between. This CDR3 comprises 14 residues.

This clonotype has more than one count but fewer than ten. The chain combines TRBV9 with TRBJ2-1, with TRBD2 matching over 11 bases. Per germline, CDR1 SGDLS and CDR2 YYNGEE. This CDR3 comprises 15 residues. J lost 4 bases, V lost 3 bases, and 3 bases had no gene match. CDR3 in amino acids: CASSATSGRYNEQFF. In nucleotides, the CDR3 is TGTGCCAGCAGCGCCACTAGCGGGAGATACAATGAGCAGTTCTTC.

The CDR3: CASSIGGQGNNEQFF. In nucleotides, the CDR3 is TGTGCCAGCAGCATAGGGGGACAGGGGAACAATGAGCAGTTCTTC. The V gene is TRBV5-4, the J gene TRBJ2-1; TRBD1 agrees at 10 bases. Germline V gene data show CDR1 as SGHNT and CDR2 as YYREEE (reference sequence). The CDR3 is made up of 15 amino acids. The V segment lost 4 bases and the J segment 5 bases; nucleotides outside the gene matches: 6.

This chain connects TRBV14 to TRBJ2-1; D uncertain. Trimming pared 0 bases from V and 9 bases from J, leaving 9 bases between. Germline CDR1 reads SGHDN; CDR2 reads FVKESK. There are 13 residues in the CDR3. The CDR3 sequence: CASSQDPSPEQFF. The CDR3 nucleotides read TGTGCCAGCAGCCAAGATCCATCCCCTGAGCAGTTCTTC.

The CDR3 loop is CASSPRSNLAKNIQYF. CDR3 DNA: TGTGCCAGCAGCCCCCGGTCGAACCTAGCCAAAAACATTCAGTACTTC. The chain recombines TRBV7-2 with TRBJ2-4; D is unresolved. The ends were cut back, 5 bases at V and 0 bases at J, with 14 bases in the middle. Germline CDR1 is SGHTA and CDR2 is FQGNSA. The CDR3 consists of 16 residues.

The genes are TRBV27 and TRBJ2-2, with D uncertain. The CDR3 extends over 12 amino acids. Trimming took off 5 bases at V and 7 bases at J, with 8 bases between the two ends. Germline V gene data show CDR1 as MNHEY and CDR2 as SMNVEV (reference sequence). CDR3 sequence (DNA): TGTGCCAGCAGTCCTGGTCGCGGGGAGCTGTTTTTT. Its translation is CASSPGRGELFF.

J is TRBJ2-2 and V is TRBV20-1, with D possibly being TRBD2 (6 bases). V lost 0 bases, J lost 7 bases, and 15 bases lay in between. The CDR3 has 15 amino acids. Germline V CDR1 and CDR2: DFQATT, SNEGSKA (reference sequence). CDR3 nucleotide sequence: TGCAGTGCTAGAGATCTTACGGGAGATCACGGGGAGCTGTTTTTT. It is translated as CSARDLTGDHGELFF.

The CDR3 region has the DNA TGTGCCAGCAGTTTAGCGGGACAGGGGACTCAAGAGACCCAGTACTTC. Its protein is CASSLAGQGTQETQYF. This chain links TRBV12-3 or TRBV12-4 with TRBJ2-5; 10 bases map to TRBD1. Germline trimming cut 0 bases from V and 2 bases from J; bases unmatched to any gene: 3. The CDR3 runs to 16 residues.